Here is one T cell receptor beta chain with its context. This entry comes from a study of technical replicates of blood from a handful of donors. TCRdb's copy holds only in-frame clones and misses some; the assay was immunoSEQ multiplex PCR. This repertoire shows approximately 74,000 clones, roughly 98% found once; its top ten account for around 0.15%. CDR1 is MNHEY and CDR2 is SVGAGI in the germline V gene. V was clipped by 6 bases and J by 5 bases; unmatched bases: 9. CDR3 length: 15 amino acids. Sequenced material: T cells isolated from PBMCs. The genes are TRBV6-5 and TRBJ1-1; 10 bases are a match to TRBD1. This receptor was taken from a human donor in good health. The CDR3 coding sequence is TGTGCCAGCAGGCGACAGGGGGCTGAGGGGACTGAAGCTTTCTTT. Amino acids: CASRRQGAEGTEAFF.